This TCR beta chain was retrieved from a study of monozygotic twins with inflammatory bowel disease. General study findings and limits: Twins with IBD had fewer clonotypes in common with others than healthy twins, particularly during disease activity.

TCRdb re-called the 5' RACE reads, yielding one record per CDR3 amino acid sequence without DNA. The specimen's table records 140,000 to 150,000 distinct CDR3 sequences. The CDR3 spans 15 residues. In germline, CDR1 is SGHRS, CDR2 YFSETQ. Turning to this clonotype: Its target is unknown.

The sequenced material came from blood. This clonotype was obtained from a human donor with ulcerative colitis or Crohn's disease, or a healthy co-twin of an affected twin (not recorded which). The chain links TRBV5-1 to TRBJ2-1; TCRdb gives TRBD2 as the D gene, but with no DNA this cannot be confirmed. The CDR3 here is CASSWMTSGRGEQFF.